The present T cell receptor (beta chain) was sequenced within a study of CD8 T cells in ankylosing spondylitis. Trimming removed 1 base from V and 0 bases from J, with 9 bases in between. Germline V gene sequence: CDR1 MNHEY, CDR2 SMNVEV (reference sequence). CDR3 length: 15 residues. This clonotype was detected a few times. TCR beta libraries were made by quantitative 5'-RACE with molecular barcodes. TCRdb fed the 5' RACE reads into MiXCR, producing one record per CDR3 protein. Among about 360,000 distinct CDR3 sequences, 20% were seen once, and the ten largest hold under 15%. Input material: blood, either unsorted or a sorted T cell fraction (not recorded which). This clonotype originated in a male donor with ankylosing spondylitis or in good health (not recorded which). This sequence joins TRBV27 and TRBJ1-1; no reliable D call. The CDR3 nucleotides read TGTGCCAGCAGTTTATTTCTAGGGTTGAACACTGAAGCTTTCTTT. This sequence encodes CASSLFLGLNTEAFF.